These 15 T cell receptor beta chains share one sample of origin, sequenced in a study of CD8 T cells in Susac syndrome. A quantity of about 0.45 to 1 ug RNA underwent reverse transcription using random hexamers. TCRdb re-called the immunoSEQ multiplex PCR reads through MiXCR, storing one row per CDR3 protein. The top ten hold just over 0.13% of the sample, which has approximately 150,000 distinct CDR3 sequences, 93% seen once. The specimen sequenced was CD4+ T cells from PBMCs. All receptors derive from a human donor in good health.

The V gene is TRBV7-2, the J gene TRBJ2-7; D is ambiguous. The CDR3 has 14 amino acids. V shed 4 bases and J shed 1 base, with 11 bases lying between them. Germline V gene sequence: CDR1 SGHTA, CDR2 FQGNSA. The CDR3 here is CASSSLQNSYEQYF. The CDR3 bases are TGTGCCAGCAGCTCACTACAGAATTCCTACGAGCAGTACTTC.

Of note for this clonotype: Compared with germline, one end of the junction differs, possibly owing to a read error. The chain is built from TRBV27 and TRBJ1-5; 9 bases align to TRBD1. This CDR3 has 18 residues. Germline V gene sequence: CDR1 MNHEY, CDR2 SMNVEV (reference sequence). The CDR3 DNA reads as TGTGCCAGCAGTCCCGGGACAGGGCGTAAGTTCAGCAATCAGCCCCAGCTTTTT. It yields the protein CASSPGTGRKFSNQPQLF.

This clonotype was observed a single time. This sequence joins TRBV29-1 and TRBJ1-1; D unclear. Germline V gene data show CDR1 as SQVTM and CDR2 as ANQGSEA. V was shortened by 6 bases and J by 5 bases, with 16 bases between the two germline ends. CDR3 length: 13 residues. The CDR3 sequence is CSVLRATETEAFF. The DNA of the CDR3 is TGCAGCGTCCTACGGGCTACGGAGACTGAAGCTTTCTTT.

The rearrangement joins TRBV9 to TRBJ2-3; D is unclear. Germline values: CDR1 SGDLS, CDR2 YYNGEE. V lost 0 bases and J 4 bases, leaving 9 bases between the germline ends. The CDR3 extends over 14 amino acids. The CDR3 sequence is CASSVVSVADTQYF. CDR3 DNA sequence: TGTGCCAGCAGCGTAGTAAGCGTAGCAGATACGCAGTATTTT.

The chain uses TRBV6-2 or TRBV6-3 and TRBJ1-1; D may be TRBD1 (6 bases). CDR3 length: 13 amino acids. V was clipped by 6 bases and J by 6 bases, with 14 bases between them. Germline-derived CDR1 and CDR2 are MNHEY and SVGEGT. The CDR3 nucleotides read TGTGCCAGCAGCCGCACAGGGATGGCTGAAGCTTTCTTT. The encoded protein is CASSRTGMAEAFF.

The chain carries TRBV20-1 and TRBJ2-7; possibly TRBD1 or TRBD2 for D (5 bases each). Per germline, CDR1 DFQATT and CDR2 SNEGSKA (reference sequence). This CDR3 region has 14 residues. V lost 8 bases to trimming and J lost 3 bases, with 20 bases between them. CDR3 amino acids: CSTGPGRTLYEQYF. CDR3 coding DNA: TGCAGTACTGGGCCGGGACGGACACTCTACGAGCAGTACTTC.

This chain links TRBV6-5 with TRBJ1-6; D is unresolved. The CDR3 covers 16 residues. Germline assignment: CDR1 MNHEY and CDR2 SVGAGI. V shed 3 bases and J shed 2 bases, with 11 bases lying between them. CDR3 amino acids: CASSYGQVTYNSPLHF. CDR3 coding DNA: TGTGCCAGCAGTTATGGTCAGGTCACCTATAATTCACCCCTCCACTTT.

This chain uses TRBV27 with TRBJ2-5; 11 nucleotides align to TRBD1. Germline values: CDR1 MNHEY, CDR2 SMNVEV (reference sequence). This CDR3 comprises 15 residues. J was trimmed by 6 bases and V by 5 bases; bases with no gene match: 8. CDR3 protein: CASSPRGTGGKTQYF. The CDR3 DNA reads as TGTGCCAGCAGTCCGCGGGGGACAGGGGGGAAGACCCAGTACTTC.

The chain uses TRBV5-1 and TRBJ2-7; D is ambiguous. CDR1 and CDR2 from the germline V gene are SGHRS and YFSETQ. This CDR3 contains 14 residues. The V end lost 3 bases, the J end lost 3 bases, and 13 bases lay between the germline ends. CDR3 nucleotide sequence: TGCGCCAGCAGCTCGATCCCAGGCTTCTACGAGCAGTACTTC. Amino acid sequence: CASSSIPGFYEQYF.

The V gene is TRBV29-1, the J gene TRBJ1-1, with D maybe TRBD1 (5 bases). The CDR3 contains 12 residues. In germline, CDR1 is SQVTM, CDR2 ANQGSEA. V was cut by 7 bases and J by 1 base, with 10 bases left in between. The CDR3 sequence: CSAWGGNTEAFF. CDR3 bases: TGCAGCGCCTGGGGGGGGAACACTGAAGCTTTCTTT.

V and J are TRBV5-1 and TRBJ2-6; D is unclear. The CDR3 spans 15 residues. Looked up from germline, CDR1 is SGHRS and CDR2 is YFSETQ. The V and J ends lost 1 base and 0 bases respectively, with 5 bases between them. Written as DNA, the CDR3 is TGCGCCAGCAGCTTGATAACCTCTGGGGCCAACGTCCTGACTTTC. Residues: CASSLITSGANVLTF.

V usage is TRBV3-1 and J usage is TRBJ2-2; D remains unclear. The CDR3 sequence is 13 residues long. Deletions cut 3 bases from V and 3 bases from J, with 5 bases between. Germline CDR1 is LGHDT and CDR2 is YNNKEL (reference sequence). Here the CDR3 DNA reads TGTGCCAGCAGCCAGCAGTACACCGGGGAGCTGTTTTTT. Its translation is CASSQQYTGELFF.

The DNA for the CDR3 is TGCGCCAGCAGCTTGGCGTCAGGGGTCTTGAACACTGAAGCTTTCTTT. It specifies CASSLASGVLNTEAFF. The chain recombines TRBV5-1 with TRBJ1-1, with D perhaps TRBD1 (6 bases). This CDR3 spans 16 amino acids. The ends were cut back, 0 bases at V and 0 bases at J, with 12 bases in the middle. In germline, CDR1 is SGHRS, CDR2 YFSETQ.

CDR3 sequence reads: CASRGEQAERAFF. In DNA form, the CDR3 reads TGCGCCAGCAGGGGGGAGCAGGCCGAACGAGCTTTCTTT. The chain carries TRBV5-1 and TRBJ1-1; TRBD1 is a possible D gene (5 bases). Germline V gives CDR1 SGHRS, CDR2 YFSETQ. The CDR3 totals 13 residues. Trimming shortened V by 5 bases and J by 10 bases, and 18 bases separated the two germline ends.

This chain connects TRBV6-6 to TRBJ2-2; TRBD2 is a possible D gene (5 bases). Germline assignment: CDR1 MNHNY and CDR2 SVGAGI (reference sequence). The CDR3 is made up of 13 amino acids. V gave up 6 bases and J gave up 6 bases, with 11 bases separating them. CDR3: CASSPDFSGELFF. CDR3 DNA: TGTGCCAGCAGCCCGGACTTCTCCGGGGAGCTGTTTTTT.